This entry features one T cell receptor (beta chain) sequence. The antigen is unknown. The CDR3 runs 12 residues. Germline CDR1 SEHNR, CDR2 FQNEAQ (reference sequence). V lost 1 base and J 11 bases, leaving 11 bases between the germline ends. The sample is drawn from a study of T-cell memory formation after mild COVID-19. General study results and limits: In second-wave clones peaking day 37, SARS-CoV-2 specificity remained unconfirmed. Several responding clones turned up in pre-infection memory, indicating that cross-reactive memory may have taken part.

TCRdb ran MiXCR on the 5' RACE reads and lists one entry per CDR3 protein. The sample yields approximately 290,000 distinct CDR3 sequences, 7.5% to 9.5% seen once. The genes are TRBV7-9 and TRBJ1-1; TRBD1 is a possible D gene (5 bases). What was sequenced was PBMCs or a T cell subset sorted from them (not recorded which). The sequence was collected from a man aged 18 to 30 who had mild COVID-19 (a few samples of this study predate the infection). Cell type and time point are not known. As DNA, the CDR3 is TGTGCCAGCAGCTTAGTCTTAGGGGCGGCTTTCTTT. Its protein product is CASSLVLGAAFF. The variable domain in full, with the rest retrieved from reference TRBV7-9 and TRBJ1-1, is DTGVSQNPRHKITKRGQNVTFRCDPISEHNRLYWYRQTLGQGPEFLTYFQNEAQLEKSRLLSDRFSAERPKGSFSTLEIQRTEQGDSAMYLCASSLVLGAAFFGQGTRLTVV.